Sequencing of this TCR beta chain was carried out in a study of T cell changes during pregnancy in multiple sclerosis. Generated by immunoSEQ multiplex PCR, the TCRdb table keeps only in-frame clones and is missing some. The sample holds 85,000 to 130,000 clones, more than 90% seen once. The CDR3 length is 15 residues. After removal of 4 bases from V and 5 bases from J, the junction contained 2 bases not matched to a gene. Germline V gene sequence: CDR1 LNHNV, CDR2 YYDKDF (reference sequence). The input for sequencing was peripheral blood, taken in the second trimester of pregnancy. This TCR derives from a female donor with multiple sclerosis, enrolled in a pregnancy study. V and J are TRBV15 and TRBJ2-1; TRBD2 matches at 13 bases. This chain's CDR3 is CATSTGTSGNNEQFF. CDR3 nucleotide sequence: TGTGCCACCAGCACCGGGACTAGCGGGAACAATGAGCAGTTCTTC.